This T cell receptor (beta chain) was recorded in a study of T cell repertoires in cytomegalovirus infection. Study-level information: Public signatures in TCR beta pointed to CMV infection and matching HLA type.

V trimming: 7 bases; J trimming: 0 bases; junction bases outside the gene matches: 10. CDR3 length: 16 amino acids. Germline values: CDR1 SGHAT, CDR2 FQNNGV. This clonotype was seen ten or more times. TCRdb passed the reads through MiXCR, listing each CDR3 protein once. Here the sample spans fewer than 350,000 distinct CDR3 sequences, more than 8% being singletons. This TCR was recovered from a human donor in good health (CMV status not recorded). Some clones in this sample may be carry-over from other donors' samples. V and J are TRBV11-2 and TRBJ2-3; 7 nucleotides match TRBD1. Source material: PBMCs. DNA for the CDR3: TGTGCCAGCATCCGACCGGGACAGCTAAGCACAGATACGCAGTATTTT. It translates to CASIRPGQLSTDTQYF.